This T cell receptor beta chain emerged from a study of T cell repertoires in aging, cancer and after chemotherapy. Looking at the study overall: Patients with glioblastoma brain tumors were sampled before and after temozolomide-based therapy. Study-wide findings and caveats: Median generation probability rose over the chemotherapy interval in each cancer cohort, suggesting rebound thymic output.

The germline V and J ends were trimmed by 2 bases and 7 bases, with 9 bases remaining between them. CDR1 is ENHRY and CDR2 is SYGVKD in the germline V gene. The CDR3 sequence is 13 residues long. By sample fraction, this clonotype is medium-sized. As yet, its antigen is unknown. Peripheral blood genomic DNA, not sorted cells or RNA, was the template. TRB rearrangements spanning V, D and J were amplified using mixed TRB-A/B primers. In TCRdb, the multiplex PCR reads were re-called with MiXCR into one record per CDR3 protein. The sample records over 2,000 distinct CDR3 sequences, around 30% being singletons.

The specimen sequenced was blood. The genes are TRBV10-3 and TRBJ1-5, with a tentative D call TRBD1 (5 bases). The receptor was derived from a human donor with a solid tumor. The CDR3 loop reads CAISETGVQPQHF. The CDR3 DNA follows: TGTGCCATCAGTGAGACAGGAGTGCAGCCCCAGCATTTT.